These 20 T cell receptor beta chains came from one sample sequenced in a study of beta chain features in type 1 diabetes. Of the isolated RNA, all was reverse transcribed, and so the sequenced material was expressed TCRB transcripts. Some clones are missing from TCRdb's copy, which holds only in-frame ones; the method was immunoSEQ multiplex PCR. The sample has around 500,000 clones, 25% to 35% seen once; the top ten hold 0.05% to 0.065%. Sequenced material: naive CD4+ T cells from blood. All receptors come from a man aged 18 to 35 in good health.

This clone was seen a few times. J is TRBJ2-7 and V is TRBV4-1; TRBD2 matches at 8 bases. The trim removed 7 bases at V and 1 base at J, leaving 6 bases unmatched. Germline loops: CDR1 MGHRA, CDR2 YSYEKL. The CDR3 sequence is 14 residues long. The CDR3 spells CASKRTSLSYEQYF. The CDR3, as DNA: TGCGCCAGCAAAAGGACTAGCCTATCCTACGAGCAGTACTTC.

V gene TRBV4-3 combines with J gene TRBJ2-7, with 11 bases lining up with TRBD1. This CDR3 has 15 amino acids. The V segment lost 1 base and the J segment 7 bases; nucleotides outside the gene matches: 6. Germline-derived CDR1 and CDR2 are LGHNA and YSLEER. Here the CDR3 reads CASSQVGQGAREQYF. The CDR3, as DNA: TGCGCCAGCAGCCAAGTCGGACAGGGGGCAAGGGAGCAGTACTTC.

This clone has just a few counts. This sequence joins TRBV5-4 and TRBJ2-5; possibly TRBD2 for D (6 bases). CDR3 length: 15 residues. CDR1 and CDR2 (germline): SGHNT, YYREEE (reference sequence). Trimming removed 4 bases at V and 2 bases at J, with 15 bases between. CDR3 sequence (DNA): TGTGCCAGCAGCCCGCCCGGGACTGGACAAGAGACCCAGTACTTC. Translation gives CASSPPGTGQETQYF.

In its sample, this clone was seen a few times. The chain recombines TRBV6-6 with TRBJ2-1, with TRBD1 matching 7 bases. Germline CDR1 reads MNHNY; CDR2 reads SVGAGI (reference sequence). Unmatched junction bases numbered 7, after V lost 7 bases and J lost 4 bases. This CDR3 has 14 amino acids. The DNA for the CDR3 is TGTGCCAGCAAGGGGGCAGGGGGTTACAATGAGCAGTTCTTC. Its protein product is CASKGAGGYNEQFF.

There are a few counts of this clone. The chain is built from TRBV29-1 and TRBJ2-7; D might be TRBD2 (6 bases). Germline-derived CDR1 and CDR2 are SQVTM and ANQGSEA. The ends were cut back, 4 bases at V and 2 bases at J, with 12 bases in the middle. The CDR3 loop spans 13 amino acids. The DNA for the CDR3 is TGCAGCGTTGCCGGGACTTACCCCTACGAGCAGTACTTC. Its protein product is CSVAGTYPYEQYF.

V usage is TRBV5-1 and J usage is TRBJ2-3, with no clear D. Germline V gives CDR1 SGHRS, CDR2 YFSETQ. The germline V and J ends were trimmed by 0 bases and 6 bases, with 14 bases remaining between them. This CDR3 has 15 residues. CDR3 region: CASSLAQRTLDTQYF. CDR3 DNA: TGCGCCAGCAGCTTGGCCCAACGGACGTTGGATACGCAGTATTTT.

This clone was counted only a few times. The chain has TRBV4-1 and TRBJ1-2; 8 bases are a match to TRBD1. The germline V gene encodes CDR1 MGHRA and CDR2 YSYEKL. Trimming removed 6 bases from V and 9 bases from J; junction bases left unmatched: 9. The CDR3 runs to 13 residues. DNA for the CDR3: TGCGCCAGCAGACCTACAGGGGGTATTCGCTACACCTTC. Encoded protein: CASRPTGGIRYTF.

The chain joins TRBV14 to TRBJ2-7; TRBD2 aligns across 7 bases. The CDR3 length is 14 residues. V dropped 8 bases and J dropped 3; count of bases not matched to a gene: 10. The germline gives CDR1 SGHDN, CDR2 FVKESK. DNA of the CDR3: TGTGCCAGCGCCGACGGGGGGAACAACTACGAGCAGTACTTC. Its protein product is CASADGGNNYEQYF.

The chain employs TRBV14 and TRBJ2-7; D perhaps matches TRBD1 (6 bases). V was trimmed by 2 bases and J by 0 bases, leaving 8 bases between them. Germline V lookup: CDR1 SGHDN, CDR2 FVKESK. The CDR3 has 14 amino acids. The chain's CDR3 is CASSQTGRSYEQYF. CDR3 DNA: TGTGCCAGCAGCCAAACAGGGCGCTCCTACGAGCAGTACTTC.

The V call is TRBV7-2, the J call TRBJ1-1, with D uncertain. CDR3 length: 15 residues. The V gene lost 1 base and the J gene lost 3 bases, with 12 bases spanning the gap. Looked up from germline, CDR1 is SGHTA and CDR2 is FQGNSA. CDR3 DNA sequence: TGTGCCAGCAGCTTAGTCGGCAGCGGTGACACTGAAGCTTTCTTT. It specifies CASSLVGSGDTEAFF.

This clone turned up a few times. The J gene is TRBJ2-5, the V gene TRBV27, with TRBD2 matching over 7 bases. Germline CDR1 reads MNHEY; CDR2 reads SMNVEV (reference sequence). CDR3 length: 15 residues. Trimming removed 5 bases from V and 5 bases from J; junction bases left unmatched: 11. This CDR3 reads CASSQLARTWETQYF. In nucleotides, the CDR3 is TGTGCCAGCAGTCAACTAGCGCGAACCTGGGAGACCCAGTACTTC.

The sample holds a few counts of this clone. This chain links TRBV2 with TRBJ1-5; D is uncertain. Deletions cut 8 bases from V and 5 bases from J, with 16 bases between. The CDR3 is 14 residues long. Germline CDR1 reads SNHLY; CDR2 reads FYNNEI. CDR3 bases: TGTGCCAGCTCGGGCGTAGGTGCCGATCAGCCCCAGCATTTT. Protein product: CASSGVGADQPQHF.

The V call is TRBV5-1, the J call TRBJ2-5; the D gene is possibly TRBD1 (5 bases). The CDR3 has 15 residues. Between the trimmed V and J ends, which lost 1 base and 2 bases, there was a span of 12 bases. CDR1 and CDR2 from the germline V gene are SGHRS and YFSETQ. In DNA, the CDR3 is TGCGCCAGCAGCTTGAACGCAGGGTTACAAGAGACCCAGTACTTC. It codes for CASSLNAGLQETQYF.

This clone was seen more than once but under ten times. The chain couples TRBV7-9 to TRBJ2-2, with D perhaps matching TRBD1 (6 bases). Trimming shortened V by 3 bases and J by 2 bases, and 13 bases separated the two germline ends. The CDR3 consists of 16 residues. The germline V gene has CDR1 SEHNR and CDR2 FQNEAQ (reference sequence). The CDR3 sequence is CASSFQGPLNTGELFF. For the CDR3, the DNA is TGTGCCAGCAGCTTCCAGGGGCCCCTCAACACCGGGGAGCTGTTTTTT.

The V call is TRBV29-1, the J call TRBJ2-3; no definite D call. V lost 6 bases, J lost 2 bases, and 9 bases lay in between. CDR3 size: 12 residues. CDR1 and CDR2 (germline): SQVTM, ANQGSEA. Here the CDR3 reads CSVDSNTDTQYF. CDR3 nucleotide sequence: TGCAGCGTAGACTCGAACACAGATACGCAGTATTTT.

The J gene is TRBJ2-6, the V gene TRBV25-1; D is undetermined. This CDR3 spans 14 amino acids. V was cut by 7 bases and J by 5 bases, with 12 bases left in between. Germline CDR1 and CDR2: MGHDK and SYGVNS. The CDR3 DNA sequence: TGTGCCAGCACCAACGGTCAGCGGGCCAACGTCCTGACTTTC. As protein: CASTNGQRANVLTF.

This chain uses TRBV11-1 with TRBJ2-7; D remains unclear. Germline V gene data show CDR1 as SGHAT and CDR2 as FQDESV (reference sequence). Trimming cost V 5 bases and J 6 bases, with 8 bases left between them. This CDR3 is 11 amino acids long. The CDR3 DNA reads as TGTGCCAGCAGCCAAATCTCCGAGCAGTACTTC. Amino acid sequence: CASSQISEQYF.

In DNA, the CDR3 is TGTGCCTGGAGTCAACAGGGAGGACGTGAAAAACTGTTTTTT. This translates into CAWSQQGGREKLFF. The chain recombines TRBV30 with TRBJ1-4, with D perhaps matching TRBD1 (6 bases). The length of the CDR3 is 14 residues. Trimming cost V 2 bases and J 7 bases, with 14 bases left between them. Germline V CDR1 and CDR2: GTSNPN, SVGIG (reference sequence).

This clone was recorded a few times. V and J are TRBV5-1 and TRBJ2-1; 13 bases line up with TRBD2. This CDR3 region has 16 residues. Unmatched junction bases numbered 3, after V lost 4 bases and J lost 2 bases. Germline CDR1 SGHRS, CDR2 YFSETQ. CDR3 DNA sequence: TGCGCCAGCAGCGCCGGACTAGCGGGAGCCTACAATGAGCAGTTCTTC. This gives the protein CASSAGLAGAYNEQFF.

The chain combines TRBV7-9 with TRBJ2-2, with 12 bases lining up with TRBD2. The CDR3 has 17 amino acids. Germline CDR1 and CDR2: SEHNR and FQNEAQ (reference sequence). The V and J ends lost 5 bases and 5 bases, in that order; junction bases with no gene match: 9. CDR3 amino acids: CASSPRTSGNRTGELFF. Written as DNA, the CDR3 is TGTGCCAGCAGCCCAAGGACTAGCGGGAATCGAACCGGGGAGCTGTTTTTT. The complete variable domain, with remaining parts taken from reference TRBV7-9 and TRBJ2-2, reads DTGVSQNPRHKITKRGQNVTFRCDPISEHNRLYWYRQTLGQGPEFLTYFQNEAQLEKSRLLSDRFSAERPKGSFSTLEIQRTEQGDSAMYLCASSPRTSGNRTGELFFGEGSRLTVL.